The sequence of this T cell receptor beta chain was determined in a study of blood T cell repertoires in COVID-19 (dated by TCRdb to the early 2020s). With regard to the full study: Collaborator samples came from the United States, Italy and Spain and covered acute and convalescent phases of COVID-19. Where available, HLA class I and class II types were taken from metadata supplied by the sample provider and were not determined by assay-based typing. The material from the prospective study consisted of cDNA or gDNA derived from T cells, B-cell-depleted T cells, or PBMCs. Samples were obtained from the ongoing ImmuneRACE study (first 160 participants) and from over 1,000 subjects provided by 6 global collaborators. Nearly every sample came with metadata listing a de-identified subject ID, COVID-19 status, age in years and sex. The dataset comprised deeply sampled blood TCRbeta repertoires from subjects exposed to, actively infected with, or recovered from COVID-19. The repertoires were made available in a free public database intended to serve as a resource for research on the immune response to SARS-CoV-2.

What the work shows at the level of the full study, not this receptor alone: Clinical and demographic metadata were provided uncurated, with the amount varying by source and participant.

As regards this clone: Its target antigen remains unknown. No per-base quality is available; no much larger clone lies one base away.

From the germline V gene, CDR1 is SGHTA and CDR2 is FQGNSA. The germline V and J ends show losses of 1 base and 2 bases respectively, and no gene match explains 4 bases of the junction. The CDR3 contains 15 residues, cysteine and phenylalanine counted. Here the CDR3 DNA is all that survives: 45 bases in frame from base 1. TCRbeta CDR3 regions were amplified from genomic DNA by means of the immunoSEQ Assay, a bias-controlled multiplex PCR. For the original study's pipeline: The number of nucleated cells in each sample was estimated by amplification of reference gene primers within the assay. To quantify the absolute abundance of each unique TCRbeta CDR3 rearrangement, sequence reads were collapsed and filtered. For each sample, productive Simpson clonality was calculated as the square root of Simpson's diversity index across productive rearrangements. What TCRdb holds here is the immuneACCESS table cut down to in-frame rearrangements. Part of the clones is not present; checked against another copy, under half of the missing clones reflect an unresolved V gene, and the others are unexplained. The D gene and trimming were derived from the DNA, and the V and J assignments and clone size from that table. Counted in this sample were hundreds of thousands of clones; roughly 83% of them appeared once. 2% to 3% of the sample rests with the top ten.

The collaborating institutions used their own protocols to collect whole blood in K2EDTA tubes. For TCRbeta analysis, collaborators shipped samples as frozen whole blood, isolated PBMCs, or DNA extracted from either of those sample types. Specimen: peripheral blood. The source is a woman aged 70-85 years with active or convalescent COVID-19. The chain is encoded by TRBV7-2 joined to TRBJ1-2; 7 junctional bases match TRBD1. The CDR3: CASSLGRDSNYGYTF. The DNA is TGTGCCAGCAGCTTAGGAAGGGACAGCAACTATGGCTACACCTTC.